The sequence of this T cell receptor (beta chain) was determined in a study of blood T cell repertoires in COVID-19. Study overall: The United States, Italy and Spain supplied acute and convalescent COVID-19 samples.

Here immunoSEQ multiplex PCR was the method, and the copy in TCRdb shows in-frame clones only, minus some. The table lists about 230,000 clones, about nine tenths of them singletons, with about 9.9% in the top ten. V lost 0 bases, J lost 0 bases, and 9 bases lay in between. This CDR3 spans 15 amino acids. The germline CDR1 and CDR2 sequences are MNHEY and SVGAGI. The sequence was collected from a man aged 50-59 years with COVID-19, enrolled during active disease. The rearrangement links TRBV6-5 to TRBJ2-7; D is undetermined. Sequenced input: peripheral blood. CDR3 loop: CASSYSEVSSYEQYF. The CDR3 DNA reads TGTGCCAGCAGTTACTCTGAGGTGAGCTCCTACGAGCAGTACTTC.